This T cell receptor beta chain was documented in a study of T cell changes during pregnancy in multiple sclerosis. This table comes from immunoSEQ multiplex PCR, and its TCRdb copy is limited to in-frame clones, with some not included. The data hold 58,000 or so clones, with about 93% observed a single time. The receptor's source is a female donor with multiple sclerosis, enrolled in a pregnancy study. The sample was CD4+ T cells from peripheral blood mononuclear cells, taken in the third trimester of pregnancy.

The CDR3 DNA sequence: TGCGCCAGCAGCGTACAGGGGGCGATCCCGAACTATGGCTACACCTTC. Encoded protein: CASSVQGAIPNYGYTF. This chain uses TRBV4-1 with TRBJ1-2; 9 positions match TRBD1. Germline V lookup: CDR1 MGHRA, CDR2 YSYEKL. V dropped 5 bases and J dropped 2; count of bases not matched to a gene: 9. CDR3 length equals 16 residues.